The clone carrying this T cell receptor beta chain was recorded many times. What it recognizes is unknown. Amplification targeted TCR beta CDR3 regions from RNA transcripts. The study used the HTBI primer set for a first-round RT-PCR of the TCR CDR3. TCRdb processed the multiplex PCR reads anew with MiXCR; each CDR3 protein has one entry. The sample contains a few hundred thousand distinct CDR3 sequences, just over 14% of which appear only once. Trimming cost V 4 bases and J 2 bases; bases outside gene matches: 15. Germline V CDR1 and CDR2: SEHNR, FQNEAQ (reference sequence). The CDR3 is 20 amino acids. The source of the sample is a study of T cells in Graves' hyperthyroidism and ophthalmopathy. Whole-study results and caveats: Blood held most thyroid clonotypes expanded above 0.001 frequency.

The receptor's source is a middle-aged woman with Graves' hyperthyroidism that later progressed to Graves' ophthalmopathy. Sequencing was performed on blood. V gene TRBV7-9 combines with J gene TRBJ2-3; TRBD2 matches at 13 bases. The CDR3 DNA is TGTGCCAGCAGCTCCCTGAACGGACTAGCGGGAGTGAAATACACAGATACGCAGTATTTT. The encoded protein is CASSSLNGLAGVKYTDTQYF.